The 14 T cell receptor beta chains presented below share a single source sample, sequenced in a study of cytomegalovirus exposure and HLA in healthy donors. PCR amplification relied on 60 Vbeta primers (plus 13 Jbeta primers). Assay: immunoSEQ multiplex PCR; the TCRdb copy retains only in-frame clones and omits some. The table records about 130,000 clones, roughly 79% of them present only once. What was sequenced was PBMCs. Receptors originate from a woman in her forties or fifties in good health and CMV-seronegative.

V is TRBV11-1 and J is TRBJ2-7; 13 nucleotides agree with TRBD2. CDR1 is SGHAT and CDR2 is FQDESV in the germline V gene (reference sequence). Losses at the gene ends were 5 bases for V and 9 bases for J; bases not matched to a gene: 7. The CDR3 extends over 14 amino acids. Here the CDR3 reads CASSPGLAGSRQYV. For the CDR3, the DNA is TGTGCCAGCAGCCCGGGACTAGCGGGAAGCAGGCAGTACGTC.

The chain recombines TRBV30 with TRBJ2-2; 12 nucleotides match TRBD2. CDR3 length: 16 residues. CDR1 and CDR2 from the germline V gene are GTSNPN and SVGIG (reference sequence). Losses at the gene ends were 5 bases for V and 8 bases for J; bases not matched to a gene: 12. The CDR3 loop reads CAWYQGLAGVGGELFF. The CDR3 nucleotides read TGTGCCTGGTACCAGGGACTAGCGGGTGTCGGGGGGGAGCTGTTTTTT.

The chain recombines TRBV5-1 with TRBJ2-4; D may be TRBD1 (5 bases). The V gene lost 4 bases and the J gene lost 0 bases, with 17 bases spanning the gap. CDR1 is SGHRS, CDR2 YFSETQ, per germline. CDR3 length: 17 residues. CDR3 amino acids: CASSPRQNQIAKNIQYF. CDR3 in DNA: TGCGCCAGCAGCCCCAGACAGAACCAAATAGCCAAAAACATTCAGTACTTC. The full variable domain, in which reference TRBV5-1 and TRBJ2-4 provide the parts outside the CDR3, is KAGVTQTPRYLIKTRGQQVTLSCSPISGHRSVSWYQQTPGQGLQFLFEYFSETQRNKGNFPGRFSGRQFSNSRSEMNVSTLELGDSALYLCASSPRQNQIAKNIQYFGAGTRLSVL.

This clone is labeled medium-sized (0.01 to 0.1%). V and J are TRBV4-3 and TRBJ2-7, with D perhaps matching TRBD2 (6 bases). The germline V and J ends were trimmed by 1 base and 0 bases, with 10 bases remaining between them. The V gene's germline CDR1 is LGHNA and CDR2 YSLEER. The CDR3 totals 15 residues. CDR3 nucleotide sequence: TGCGCCAGCAGCCAAGTACTCGGGAGCTCCTACGAGCAGTACTTC. The encoded protein is CASSQVLGSSYEQYF.

This clone showed up just a few times. The CDR3 DNA follows: TGTGCCACCGCTAGCGGGGACCACGAGCAGTACGTC. Amino acid sequence: CATASGDHEQYV. V gene TRBV10-3 combines with J gene TRBJ2-7; 9 positions match TRBD2. J lost 5 bases, V lost 10 bases, and 6 bases had no gene match. The germline V gene has CDR1 ENHRY and CDR2 SYGVKD. The CDR3 loop spans 12 amino acids.

The count of this clone is one. CDR3 coding DNA: TGTGCCAGTAGTACCCAACTAGCGGGAGTTAACGGGGAGCTGTTTTTT. Residues: CASSTQLAGVNGELFF. The rearrangement joins TRBV19 to TRBJ2-2; 11 bases agree with TRBD2. Germline V gene lookup returns CDR1 LNHDA and CDR2 SQIVND (reference sequence). J was trimmed by 7 bases and V by 4 bases; bases with no gene match: 8. The CDR3 covers 16 residues.

The CDR3 bases are TGTGCCACTAAGACAGGGGGCTACACCGGGGAGCTGTTTTTT. This gives the protein CATKTGGYTGELFF. V usage is TRBV6-5 and J usage is TRBJ2-2, with 10 bases identical to TRBD1. Unmatched junction bases numbered 5, after V lost 10 bases and J lost 3 bases. The germline V gene has CDR1 MNHEY and CDR2 SVGAGI. The CDR3 totals 14 residues.

The gene calls are TRBV7-2 and TRBJ2-3; the D is unclear. Looked up from germline, CDR1 is SGHTA and CDR2 is FQGNSA. With 5 bases removed from V and 0 bases from J, the gap between germline ends came to 9 bases. CDR3 length: 14 amino acids. CDR3 DNA sequence: TGTGCCAGCAGCGTTGCGCCTAGCACAGATACGCAGTATTTT. Translating gives CASSVAPSTDTQYF.

This chain joins TRBV7-9 and TRBJ1-2; D remains ambiguous. Germline CDR1 SEHNR, CDR2 FQNEAQ (reference sequence). The CDR3 length is 13 residues. V was shortened by 1 base and J by 7 bases, with 10 bases between the two germline ends. CDR3 sequence reads: CASSLDHGGGYTF. CDR3 DNA sequence: TGTGCCAGCAGCTTAGACCACGGCGGTGGCTACACCTTC. Full variable domain (remainder filled in from reference TRBV7-9 and TRBJ1-2): DTGVSQNPRHKITKRGQNVTFRCDPISEHNRLYWYRQTLGQGPEFLTYFQNEAQLEKSRLLSDRFSAERPKGSFSTLEIQRTEQGDSAMYLCASSLDHGGGYTFGSGTRLTVV.

The chain links TRBV6-5 to TRBJ1-2; weak D call: TRBD1 (5 bases). Deletions cut 5 bases from V and 7 bases from J, with 17 bases between. Germline lookup yields CDR1 MNHEY and CDR2 SVGAGI. The CDR3 is made up of 14 amino acids. Written as DNA, the CDR3 is TGTGCCAGCAGTACCCGGGGGGGTTTCCGTGGCTACACCTTC. It specifies CASSTRGGFRGYTF.

The chain employs TRBV19 and TRBJ2-3, with TRBD1 matching over 10 bases. There are 16 residues in the CDR3. Germline CDR1 reads LNHDA; CDR2 reads SQIVND (reference sequence). Losses at the gene ends were 6 bases for V and 2 bases for J; bases not matched to a gene: 8. The CDR3 DNA reads as TGTGCCAGTAGCAACCCGACAGGGGGCCTCACAGATACGCAGTATTTT. Its translation: CASSNPTGGLTDTQYF.

The chain has TRBV28 and TRBJ2-7, with D perhaps matching TRBD1 (6 bases). Germline values: CDR1 MDHEN, CDR2 SYDVKM. The CDR3 spans 12 residues. Between the trimmed V and J ends, which lost 3 bases and 7 bases, there was a span of 10 bases. The CDR3 DNA reads TGTGCCAGCAGTTTGGGGCAGGGGGAGCAGTACTTC. Protein product: CASSLGQGEQYF.

The chain recombines TRBV2 with TRBJ1-1; D gene ambiguous. V was clipped by 7 bases and J by 1 base, with 13 bases between them. From germline, CDR1 is SNHLY and CDR2 FYNNEI. The CDR3 is made up of 14 amino acids. The CDR3 nucleotides read TGTGCCAGCACAAGAGTAGAGGCGAACACTGAAGCTTTCTTT. Its protein product is CASTRVEANTEAFF.

The chain couples TRBV4-1 to TRBJ2-7; the match to TRBD2 covers 13 bases. Germline V gene lookup returns CDR1 MGHRA and CDR2 YSYEKL. The CDR3 length is 14 residues. The junction had 5 bases not matched to a gene; V was cut back by 0 bases and J by 12 bases. The CDR3 loop is CASSQDRTSGSPYV. The CDR3 nucleotides are TGCGCCAGCAGCCAAGATCGGACTAGCGGGAGTCCGTACGTC.